The entry below gives a single T cell receptor (beta chain) sequence along with its context. The data originate from a study of CD8 T cells in Susac syndrome. It was with random hexamers that about 0.45 to 1 ug RNA was reverse transcribed. Each CDR3 protein gets one entry after TCRdb re-called the immunoSEQ multiplex PCR reads with MiXCR. The table has about 200,000 distinct CDR3 sequences, roughly 95% seen once. This CDR3 contains 15 residues. CDR1 is MGHDK, CDR2 SYGVNS, per germline. Germline trimming cut 4 bases from V and 5 bases from J; bases unmatched to any gene: 8. The V call is TRBV25-1, the J call TRBJ2-1, with 7 bases aligning to TRBD2. The sample consisted of CD4+ T cells from PBMCs. The clonotype comes from a human donor in good health. The CDR3 sequence is CASSGSGAGDNEQFF. The DNA of the CDR3 is TGTGCCAGCAGTGGTAGTGGGGCGGGGGACAATGAGCAGTTCTTC.